The 10 T cell receptor beta chains in this list originate from one sample, sequenced in a study of T-cell reconstitution after alpha-beta-depleted transplantation in children. It was with unique molecular identifiers that the TCRbeta library was prepared. Via MiXCR, TCRdb re-called the PCR reads, giving one row per CDR3 protein. The sample yields a few hundred thousand distinct CDR3 sequences, approximately 9.8% seen once. The specimen was PBMCs from the stem cell graft donor, collected from the stem cell graft. Every receptor here comes from a human donor who donated a stem cell graft to a child with SCID.

This clonotype occurred many times. It may be a read error: a sequence one base away is much more abundant. This chain connects TRBV4-1 to TRBJ2-2, with D unresolved. The CDR3 runs to 13 residues. V lost 2 bases to trimming and J lost 4 bases, with 5 bases between them. CDR1 is MGHRA and CDR2 is YSYEKL in the germline V gene. The CDR3, as DNA: TGCGCCAGCAGCCAACACGGCACCGGGGAGCTGTTTTTT. It yields the protein CASSQHGTGELFF.

This clonotype was counted many times. This rearrangement joins TRBV5-1 to TRBJ2-3; D call uncertain. V was clipped by 0 bases and J by 0 bases, with 8 bases between them. This CDR3 has 15 amino acids. From germline, CDR1 is SGHRS and CDR2 YFSETQ. CDR3 protein: CASSLDGDSTDTQYF. The CDR3 nucleotides read TGCGCCAGCAGCTTGGATGGGGATAGCACAGATACGCAGTATTTT.

This clonotype was seen at least ten times. The chain links TRBV5-1 to TRBJ1-1, with a tentative D call TRBD1 (6 bases). The CDR3 is made up of 14 amino acids. The V and J ends lost 2 bases and 6 bases respectively, with 14 bases between them. Germline V lookup: CDR1 SGHRS, CDR2 YFSETQ. The CDR3 bases are TGCGCCAGCAGCTTTTCAGGGGAGGGCTCTGAAGCTTTCTTT. Translating gives CASSFSGEGSEAFF.

Ten or more counts support this clonotype. The V and J genes are TRBV4-1 and TRBJ2-3; possibly TRBD2 for D (7 bases). CDR1 and CDR2 from the germline V gene are MGHRA and YSYEKL. The germline V and J ends were trimmed by 1 base and 1 base, with 15 bases remaining between them. The CDR3 spans 17 residues. CDR3 bases: TGCGCCAGCAGCCAAGTGACCGGGGGGCGGGGCACAGATACGCAGTATTTT. It encodes CASSQVTGGRGTDTQYF.

The table lists this clonotype with many counts. The genes are TRBV7-2 and TRBJ1-1; tentative D call: TRBD1 (5 bases). The germline gives CDR1 SGHTA, CDR2 FQGNSA. Trimming left V 2 bases short and J 7 bases short, with 14 bases between. The CDR3 has 14 amino acids. In DNA, the CDR3 is TGTGCCAGCAGCTTAATTGGGGCCGCCAGTGAAGCTTTCTTT. Amino acids: CASSLIGAASEAFF.

This clonotype was seen repeatedly, ten times or more. The rearrangement joins TRBV11-2 to TRBJ1-2; D is unclear. Germline V gene lookup returns CDR1 SGHAT and CDR2 FQNNGV. CDR3 size: 12 residues. The V gene lost 1 base and the J gene lost 8 bases, with 8 bases spanning the gap. The DNA of the CDR3 is TGTGCCAGCAGCTTAGGGGTGGAGGGCTACACCTTC. Residues: CASSLGVEGYTF.

This clonotype was picked up many times. V is TRBV29-1 and J is TRBJ2-1, with a tentative D call TRBD2 (5 bases). Trimming stripped 3 bases from V and 6 bases from J, with 9 bases between. The CDR3 length is 12 residues. Looked up from germline, CDR1 is SQVTM and CDR2 is ANQGSEA. CDR3 sequence: CSVDPDFNEQFF. CDR3 nucleotides: TGCAGCGTTGACCCGGACTTCAATGAGCAGTTCTTC.

This clonotype was found many times. The chain recombines TRBV11-1 with TRBJ1-3; D call uncertain. The germline CDR1 and CDR2 sequences are SGHAT and FQDESV (reference sequence). The CDR3 has 18 residues. V dropped 3 bases and J dropped 0 bases, with 18 bases sitting between them. The CDR3 sequence is CASSFHRALLYSGNTIYF. The DNA of the CDR3 is TGTGCCAGCAGCTTCCATCGGGCACTGCTCTACTCTGGAAACACCATATATTTT.

In this sample, this clonotype turned up many times. This sequence joins TRBV6-5 and TRBJ2-4, with TRBD1 matching 7 bases. The trim removed 5 bases at V and 7 bases at J, leaving 11 bases unmatched. The germline CDR1 and CDR2 sequences are MNHEY and SVGAGI. This CDR3 is 15 amino acids long. The CDR3 DNA sequence: TGTGCCAGCAGTCACGCAGGGGGAACGGGGAACATTCAGTACTTC. Translated, it gives CASSHAGGTGNIQYF.

The J gene is TRBJ2-2, the V gene TRBV5-1; D is perhaps TRBD1 (5 bases). The V and J ends lost 2 bases and 12 bases respectively, with 14 bases between them. Germline CDR1 and CDR2: SGHRS and YFSETQ. CDR3 length: 13 amino acids. CDR3 protein: CASSFGADLKLFF. In DNA form, the CDR3 reads TGCGCCAGCAGCTTTGGGGCCGACCTTAAGCTGTTTTTT.